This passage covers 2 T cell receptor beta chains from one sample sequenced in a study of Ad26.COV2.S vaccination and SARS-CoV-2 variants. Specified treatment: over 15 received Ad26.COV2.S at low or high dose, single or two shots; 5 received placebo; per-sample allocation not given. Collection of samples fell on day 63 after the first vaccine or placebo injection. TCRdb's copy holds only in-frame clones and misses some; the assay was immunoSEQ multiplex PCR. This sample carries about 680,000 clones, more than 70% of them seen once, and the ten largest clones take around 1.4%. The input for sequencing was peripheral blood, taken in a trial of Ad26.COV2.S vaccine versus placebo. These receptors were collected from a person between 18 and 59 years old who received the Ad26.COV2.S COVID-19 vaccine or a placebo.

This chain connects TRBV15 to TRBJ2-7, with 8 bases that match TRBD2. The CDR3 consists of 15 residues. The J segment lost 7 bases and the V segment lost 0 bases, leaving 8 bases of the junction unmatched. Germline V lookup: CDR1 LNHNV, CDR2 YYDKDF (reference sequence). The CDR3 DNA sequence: TGTGCCACCAGCAGAGAAGGGAGCGGGGGAGTTGAGCAGTACTTC. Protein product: CATSREGSGGVEQYF.

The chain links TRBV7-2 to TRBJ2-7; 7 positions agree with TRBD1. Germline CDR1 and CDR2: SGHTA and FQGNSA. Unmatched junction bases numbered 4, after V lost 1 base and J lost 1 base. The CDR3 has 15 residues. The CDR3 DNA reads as TGTGCCAGCAGCTTAGGGGGACAGCTGTCCTACGAGCAGTACTTC. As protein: CASSLGGQLSYEQYF.